This TCR beta chain was recovered during a study of blood T cell repertoires in COVID-19. Across the whole study: COVID-19 samples collected from the United States, Italy and Spain covered acute and convalescent phases.

Trimming stripped 4 bases from V and 1 base from J, with 13 bases between. CDR1 MGHDK and CDR2 SYGVNS come from the germline V gene. This CDR3 spans 15 amino acids. Clones were sequenced by immunoSEQ multiplex PCR, and TCRdb holds only the in-frame ones, with some missing. This table has 40,000 to 50,000 clones, 87% appearing once. The chain links TRBV25-1 to TRBJ1-1; possible D gene TRBD1, 5 bases. The sequenced sample consisted of peripheral blood. The TCR was taken from a man aged 60-69 years with acute or convalescent COVID-19. CDR3 in DNA: TGTGCCAGCAGTGTCGCTCCAAGGGGGAACACTGAAGCTTTCTTT. Its translation is CASSVAPRGNTEAFF.